What follows are 24 T cell receptor beta chains derived from one specimen sequenced in a study of T-cell memory formation after mild COVID-19. MiXCR, run by TCRdb on the 5' RACE reads, gives a single entry per CDR3 protein. The sample has about 430,000 distinct CDR3 sequences, approximately 24% seen once. Sequencing used PBMCs or a T cell subset sorted from them (not recorded which). These receptors came from an adult woman who had mild COVID-19 (a few samples of this study predate the infection). Cell type and time point are not known.

J is TRBJ2-7 and V is TRBV7-9; D call uncertain. The V gene lost 5 bases and the J gene lost 0 bases, with 14 bases spanning the gap. CDR3 length: 15 residues. Germline V gene lookup returns CDR1 SEHNR and CDR2 FQNEAQ (reference sequence). CDR3 coding DNA: TGTGCCAGCAGCCGTATCCGGTTAAGCTCCTACGAGCAGTACTTC. As protein: CASSRIRLSSYEQYF.

This chain joins TRBV6-5 and TRBJ1-2; D gene ambiguous. Trimming removed 0 bases from V and 5 bases from J, with 13 bases in between. CDR3 length: 15 residues. The germline CDR1 and CDR2 sequences are MNHEY and SVGAGI. The CDR3 region is CASSYSALSPYGYTF. Here the CDR3 DNA reads TGTGCCAGCAGTTACTCTGCCCTAAGCCCATATGGCTACACCTTC.

This clonotype was observed a few times. The gene calls are TRBV5-1 and TRBJ2-7, with D tentatively TRBD1 (5 bases). Germline V gene lookup returns CDR1 SGHRS and CDR2 YFSETQ. There are 15 residues in the CDR3. Trimming took 0 bases from V and 2 from J, leaving 12 bases between them. This CDR3 is CASSLEGDDTYEQYF. DNA of the CDR3: TGCGCCAGCAGCTTGGAAGGGGATGATACCTACGAGCAGTACTTC.

The rearrangement uses TRBV6-6 and TRBJ1-2, with no clear D. V shed 5 bases and J shed 8 bases, with 15 bases lying between them. Germline lookup yields CDR1 MNHNY and CDR2 SVGAGI (reference sequence). The CDR3 covers 13 residues. This CDR3 is CASSPGGTVGYTF. DNA of the CDR3: TGTGCCAGCAGTCCCGGAGGTACTGTGGGCTACACCTTC.

The CDR3 loop is CASSFLGQPQHF. CDR3 coding DNA: TGTGCCAGCAGTTTTCTGGGTCAGCCCCAGCATTTT. J is TRBJ1-5 and V is TRBV6-5; D unclear. Germline CDR1 and CDR2: MNHEY and SVGAGI. The CDR3 spans 12 residues. V gave up 4 bases and J gave up 6 bases, with 7 bases separating them.

The chain has TRBV7-3 and TRBJ1-1, with TRBD1 matching over 9 bases. Germline CDR1 is SGHTA and CDR2 is FQGTGA. This CDR3 is built from 16 residues. J lost 5 bases, V lost 5 bases, and 12 bases had no gene match. CDR3 DNA sequence: TGTGCCAGCAGCCAAATTGACAGGGGGTCAGGAACTGAAGCTTTCTTT. Protein: CASSQIDRGSGTEAFF.

The chain joins TRBV9 to TRBJ2-2; D call uncertain. V was clipped by 5 bases and J by 2 bases, with 10 bases between them. This CDR3 spans 14 amino acids. Germline V gene data show CDR1 as SGDLS and CDR2 as YYNGEE. CDR3 DNA: TGTGCCAGCAGGGGCCGAGTAAACACCGGGGAGCTGTTTTTT. Translated: CASRGRVNTGELFF.

V is TRBV12-3 or TRBV12-4 and J is TRBJ1-1; no clear D. This CDR3 region has 16 residues. Deletions cut 4 bases from V and 1 base from J, with 16 bases between. This chain's CDR3 is CASSSGIGRRNTEAFF. For the CDR3, the DNA is TGTGCCAGCAGTTCCGGGATTGGACGGAGGAACACTGAAGCTTTCTTT.

Only a few counts were recorded for this clonotype. The chain has TRBV9 and TRBJ1-4; no firm D call. V lost 0 bases to trimming and J lost 3 bases, with 18 bases between them. CDR1 is SGDLS and CDR2 is YYNGEE in the germline V gene. The CDR3 extends over 18 amino acids. The DNA of the CDR3 is TGTGCCAGCAGCGTAGGATCAGGAGAGAGTGATCCTAATGAAAAACTGTTTTTT. It encodes CASSVGSGESDPNEKLFF.

This clonotype came up a few times. The CDR3 nucleotides read TGTGCCAGCAGCCAACGCGGAGGAATGGAGATCTATGGCTACACCTTC. Translating it yields CASSQRGGMEIYGYTF. The chain has TRBV4-2 and TRBJ1-2; D call uncertain. V lost 2 bases to trimming and J lost 4 bases, with 17 bases between them. Germline V gene sequence: CDR1 LGHNA, CDR2 YNFKEQ. The CDR3 consists of 16 residues.

This clonotype was detected only a few times. The chain couples TRBV6-5 to TRBJ2-6, with D perhaps TRBD1 (5 bases). Germline CDR1 is MNHEY and CDR2 is SVGAGI. With 6 bases removed from V and 0 bases from J, the gap between germline ends came to 9 bases. There are 15 residues in the CDR3. CDR3 in amino acids: CASRTDSSGANVLTF. CDR3 in DNA: TGTGCCAGCAGAACCGACAGCTCTGGGGCCAACGTCCTGACTTTC.

Here the CDR3 reads CASGITEAYEQYF. The CDR3 DNA reads TGTGCCAGCGGGATTACAGAGGCCTACGAGCAGTACTTC. The gene calls are TRBV6-5 and TRBJ2-7, with no clear D. Trimming removed 8 bases at V and 2 bases at J, with 13 bases between. Germline CDR1 and CDR2: MNHEY and SVGAGI. This CDR3 region has 13 residues.

The chain recombines TRBV7-6 with TRBJ2-7; D possibly corresponds to TRBD2 (6 bases). V shed 6 bases and J shed 2 bases, with 14 bases lying between them. The CDR3 is 14 residues long. From germline, CDR1 is SGHVS and CDR2 FNYEAQ. CDR3 sequence: CASRPTWEAYEQYF. CDR3 bases: TGTGCCAGCAGACCTACCTGGGAGGCCTACGAGCAGTACTTC.

This chain uses TRBV10-3 with TRBJ2-1; a weak D match, TRBD1 (5 bases). Looked up from germline, CDR1 is ENHRY and CDR2 is SYGVKD. The CDR3 is made up of 12 amino acids. Deletions cut 4 bases from V and 6 bases from J, with 7 bases between. The CDR3 region has the DNA TGTGCCATCAGTGCCGACAGCAATGAGCAGTTCTTC. Its translation is CAISADSNEQFF.

The sample holds a few counts of this clonotype. This chain joins TRBV20-1 and TRBJ2-7; D gene ambiguous. Trimming stripped 6 bases from V and 3 bases from J, with 15 bases between. The V gene's germline CDR1 is DFQATT and CDR2 SNEGSKA (reference sequence). The CDR3 length is 13 residues. The CDR3 is CSADDSKDYEQYF. The CDR3 nucleotides are TGCAGTGCCGATGACTCCAAAGACTACGAGCAGTACTTC.

The genes are TRBV18 and TRBJ2-1; 8 bases are a match to TRBD1. V lost 7 bases and J lost 5; bases outside the gene matches: 7. CDR3 length: 14 residues. Germline CDR1 is KGHSH and CDR2 is LQKENI. CDR3 residues: CASYRDRGDNEQFF. CDR3 DNA sequence: TGTGCCAGCTACCGCGACAGGGGTGACAATGAGCAGTTCTTC.

A few counts support this clonotype. The V gene is TRBV4-1, the J gene TRBJ2-7; 10 nucleotides agree with TRBD2. Germline V lookup: CDR1 MGHRA, CDR2 YSYEKL. The CDR3 length is 15 residues. With 4 bases clipped from V and 3 bases from J, the junction kept 6 bases outside the gene matches. The CDR3 bases are TGCGCCAGCAGCCCTCTAGCGGGAGAGATCTACGAGCAGTACTTC. It specifies CASSPLAGEIYEQYF.

This clonotype was picked up a small number of times. V is TRBV9 and J is TRBJ2-7; D gene unclear. V lost 0 bases and J 3 bases, leaving 10 bases between the germline ends. The CDR3 covers 14 residues. The germline gives CDR1 SGDLS, CDR2 YYNGEE. The DNA for the CDR3 is TGTGCCAGCAGCGTAGGGGTAGCCGACTACGAGCAGTACTTC. This translates into CASSVGVADYEQYF.

This chain joins TRBV6-5 and TRBJ1-2; D remains unclear. With 4 bases removed from V and 8 bases from J, the gap between germline ends came to 20 bases. Germline V gives CDR1 MNHEY, CDR2 SVGAGI. This CDR3 comprises 15 residues. The DNA of the CDR3 is TGTGCCAGCAGTTCCACACCGGGGATCCCGTGGGGCTACACCTTC. Translated, it gives CASSSTPGIPWGYTF.

This clonotype came up many times. The genes are TRBV7-9 and TRBJ2-5; no firm D call. The CDR3 covers 11 residues. CDR1 and CDR2 from the germline V gene are SEHNR and FQNEAQ (reference sequence). V was clipped by 5 bases and J by 4 bases, with 5 bases between them. This CDR3 reads CASSHGETQYF. The CDR3 coding sequence is TGTGCCAGCAGCCACGGAGAGACCCAGTACTTC.

This rearrangement joins TRBV27 to TRBJ2-7; 9 positions agree with TRBD1. This CDR3 has 15 residues. V gave up 2 bases and J gave up 2 bases; unmatched junction bases: 4. Germline CDR1 reads MNHEY; CDR2 reads SMNVEV (reference sequence). CDR3 sequence reads: CASSLGTGYTYEQYF. DNA for the CDR3: TGTGCCAGCAGTTTAGGGACAGGGTATACCTACGAGCAGTACTTC.

The chain carries TRBV7-8 and TRBJ2-7; D may be TRBD2 (6 bases). The CDR3 is 13 amino acids. V was clipped by 1 base and J by 4 bases, with 8 bases between them. Looked up from germline, CDR1 is SGHVS and CDR2 is FQNEAQ. For the CDR3, the DNA is TGTGCCAGCAGCTTAGTGGACTATTACGAGCAGTACTTC. Translation: CASSLVDYYEQYF.

The rearrangement links TRBV7-2 to TRBJ1-4, with D maybe TRBD1 (5 bases). Looked up from germline, CDR1 is SGHTA and CDR2 is FQGNSA. Between the trimmed V and J ends, which lost 5 bases and 1 base, there was a span of 14 bases. This CDR3 has 16 residues. CDR3 in DNA: TGTGCCAGCAGCGCCAAATGGGGGAGAACTAATGAAAAACTGTTTTTT. Its translation is CASSAKWGRTNEKLFF.

The V call is TRBV7-2, the J call TRBJ1-1, with 9 bases lining up with TRBD1. This CDR3 has 16 residues. J was trimmed by 1 base and V by 2 bases; bases with no gene match: 5. Germline V gene sequence: CDR1 SGHTA, CDR2 FQGNSA. The CDR3: CASSLQGQGRNTEAFF. As DNA, the CDR3 is TGTGCCAGCAGCTTACAGGGACAGGGTAGGAACACTGAAGCTTTCTTT.